This passage covers 23 T cell receptor beta chains from one sample sequenced in a study of cytomegalovirus exposure and HLA in healthy donors. Use of 60 Vbeta and 13 Jbeta primers characterized the PCR. Clones were read by immunoSEQ multiplex PCR, and TCRdb kept only the in-frame ones, dropping some. The top ten clones hold 4% to 5.5% of a sample with roughly 120,000 clones, around three quarters of them seen once. Sequencing was performed on PBMCs. The receptors stem from a man aged 30 to 39 in good health and CMV-seropositive.

The CDR3 region is CASSETDRGPNGYTF. CDR3 sequence (DNA): TGTGCCAGCAGCGAAACTGACAGGGGCCCCAATGGCTACACCTTC. The genes are TRBV9 and TRBJ1-2; 8 nucleotides line up with TRBD1. J lost 6 bases, V lost 3 bases, and 10 bases had no gene match. From germline, CDR1 is SGDLS and CDR2 YYNGEE. The CDR3 spans 15 residues. The full variable domain, in which reference TRBV9 and TRBJ1-2 provide the parts outside the CDR3, is DSGVTQTPKHLITATGQRVTLRCSPRSGDLSVYWYQQSLDQGLQFLIQYYNGEERAKGNILERFSAQQFPDLHSELNLSSLELGDSALYFCASSETDRGPNGYTFGSGTRLTVV.

The V call is TRBV30, the J call TRBJ2-1; D ambiguous. The CDR3 totals 11 residues. The V end lost 4 bases, the J end lost 5 bases, and 6 bases lay between the germline ends. From germline, CDR1 is GTSNPN and CDR2 SVGIG (reference sequence). The CDR3 is CAWITHNEQFF. In nucleotides, the CDR3 is TGTGCCTGGATTACACACAATGAGCAGTTCTTC.

This rearrangement joins TRBV5-1 to TRBJ1-1; TRBD1 agrees at 9 bases. The germline V gene has CDR1 SGHRS and CDR2 YFSETQ. This CDR3 is 15 amino acids long. Trimming at V came to 0 bases and at J to 5 bases, leaving 5 bases not matched to a gene. The CDR3 loop reads CASSLGGTGLTEAFF. CDR3 in DNA: TGCGCCAGCAGCTTGGGGGGGACAGGGCTTACTGAAGCTTTCTTT.

Remarks on this clone: At one end, the junction sequence differs from germline, possibly due to a read error. This specimen includes other DNA sequences encoding the same CDR3. The V and J genes are TRBV5-1 and TRBJ2-5, with D maybe TRBD2 (6 bases). This CDR3 has 15 amino acids. The germline V gene encodes CDR1 SGHRS and CDR2 YFSETQ. Here the CDR3 reads CASSLALAGGETQYF. Written as DNA, the CDR3 is TGCGCCAGTAGCTTGGCGCTGGCCGGGGGAGAGACCCAGTACTTC.

This clone was seen more than once but under ten times. The chain links TRBV6-5 to TRBJ1-5, with 8 bases aligning to TRBD1. The J segment lost 6 bases and the V segment lost 0 bases, leaving 7 bases of the junction unmatched. CDR3 size: 16 residues. Germline V gene sequence: CDR1 MNHEY, CDR2 SVGAGI. The CDR3 DNA sequence: TGTGCCAGCAGTTACTCGGCAGGGGGCGCGAGTCAGCCCCAGCATTTT. Protein product: CASSYSAGGASQPQHF.

The rearrangement joins TRBV5-1 to TRBJ1-1, with TRBD1 as a possible D gene (5 bases). Germline lookup yields CDR1 SGHRS and CDR2 YFSETQ. This CDR3 contains 15 residues. Trimming took off 0 bases at V and 1 base at J, with 10 bases between the two ends. CDR3 loop: CASSLGPGGNTEAFF. In DNA form, the CDR3 reads TGCGCCAGCAGCTTGGGTCCGGGGGGGAACACTGAAGCTTTCTTT.

This clone has just a few counts. This probably arose from a read error, given a far larger clone one base away. This sample includes further DNA sequences coding for the same CDR3. CDR3 in amino acids: CASSGRDRLGNTEAFF. CDR3 in DNA: TGCGCCAGTAGCGGCCGGGACAGGTTGGGCAACACTGAAGCTTTCTTT. This chain joins TRBV5-1 and TRBJ1-1; TRBD1 agrees at 8 bases. J was trimmed by 2 bases and V by 8 bases; bases with no gene match: 14. The CDR3 has 16 residues. The germline V gene has CDR1 SGHRS and CDR2 YFSETQ.

This chain links TRBV2 with TRBJ2-7; 10 bases align to TRBD2. CDR1 and CDR2 from the germline V gene are SNHLY and FYNNEI. Trimming at V came to 7 bases and at J to 6 bases, leaving 15 bases not matched to a gene. This CDR3 contains 16 residues. This chain's CDR3 is CASTLKGASGGLEQYF. Here the CDR3 DNA reads TGTGCCAGCACTCTAAAGGGGGCTAGCGGGGGACTCGAGCAGTACTTC.

The chain uses TRBV11-3 and TRBJ2-5; possibly TRBD2 for D (5 bases). V was pared by 3 bases and J by 3 bases, with 23 bases between. Germline V CDR1 and CDR2: SGHNT, YENEEA. The CDR3 loop spans 18 amino acids. This CDR3 reads CASSFRPISLGREETQYF. DNA of the CDR3: TGTGCCAGCAGCTTTCGGCCCATTTCGTTAGGGCGGGAAGAGACCCAGTACTTC. Supplemented by reference TRBV11-3 and TRBJ2-5, the full variable domain reads EAGVVQSPRYKIIEKKQPVAFWCNPISGHNTLYWYLQNLGQGPELLIRYENEEAVDDSQLPKDRFSAERLKGVDSTLKIQPAELGDSAVYLCASSFRPISLGREETQYFGPGTRLLVL.

J is TRBJ1-3 and V is TRBV6-6; D perhaps matches TRBD1 (5 bases). The CDR3 extends over 14 amino acids. The V end lost 5 bases, the J end lost 0 bases, and 8 bases lay between the germline ends. The germline V gene has CDR1 MNHNY and CDR2 SVGAGI (reference sequence). The CDR3 DNA reads TGTGCCAGCAGTACAGGCAGCTCTGGAAACACCATATATTTT. Translated: CASSTGSSGNTIYF.

The chain links TRBV19 to TRBJ1-2; D uncertain. The germline V gene has CDR1 LNHDA and CDR2 SQIVND (reference sequence). This CDR3 has 16 residues. V lost 6 bases and J 4 bases, leaving 21 bases between the germline ends. This CDR3 is CASRMEGPRATYGYTF. DNA of the CDR3: TGTGCCAGTAGGATGGAGGGTCCAAGGGCTACCTATGGCTACACCTTC. Full variable domain (remainder filled in from reference TRBV19 and TRBJ1-2): DGGITQSPKYLFRKEGQNVTLSCEQNLNHDAMYWYRQDPGQGLRLIYYSQIVNDFQKGDIAEGYSVSREKKESFPLTVTSAQKNPTAFYLCASRMEGPRATYGYTFGSGTRLTVV.

The chain uses TRBV29-1 and TRBJ1-1, with TRBD1 matching 11 bases. Germline CDR1 reads SQVTM; CDR2 reads ANQGSEA. CDR3 length: 12 amino acids. With V trimmed by 8 bases and J by 5 bases, 4 bases remained unmatched. CDR3 loop: CSLGTGGTEAFF. The DNA of the CDR3 is TGCAGCCTAGGGACAGGGGGGACTGAAGCTTTCTTT.

This chain joins TRBV6-6 and TRBJ1-4; 8 bases agree with TRBD1. The germline V gene has CDR1 MNHNY and CDR2 SVGAGI (reference sequence). Unmatched junction bases numbered 7, after V lost 5 bases and J lost 8 bases. This CDR3 spans 14 amino acids. CDR3 in amino acids: CASSKGQGTEKLFF. In nucleotides, the CDR3 is TGTGCCAGCAGTAAAGGACAGGGCACGGAAAAACTGTTTTTT.

The chain joins TRBV5-1 to TRBJ2-4; 8 positions agree with TRBD1. This CDR3 has 12 residues. Germline V gene sequence: CDR1 SGHRS, CDR2 YFSETQ. V lost 4 bases and J lost 10; bases outside the gene matches: 4. The DNA for the CDR3 is TGCGCCAGCAGCATACAGGGGGGAATTCAGTACTTC. Its translation is CASSIQGGIQYF.

J is TRBJ2-1 and V is TRBV27; 9 nucleotides line up with TRBD2. This CDR3 has 14 residues. Germline-derived CDR1 and CDR2 are MNHEY and SMNVEV (reference sequence). The junction had 2 bases not matched to a gene; V was cut back by 3 bases and J by 5 bases. The CDR3 sequence is CASSFGTSNNEQFF. CDR3 in DNA: TGTGCCAGCAGTTTCGGGACTAGCAACAATGAGCAGTTCTTC.

The genes are TRBV15 and TRBJ1-1; D is unresolved. The CDR3 is 13 amino acids. Germline V gene lookup returns CDR1 LNHNV and CDR2 YYDKDF (reference sequence). Trimming cost V 4 bases and J 0 bases, with 6 bases left between them. The CDR3 DNA sequence: TGTGCCACCAGCATAACAGTGAACACTGAAGCTTTCTTT. Its protein is CATSITVNTEAFF.

The chain recombines TRBV9 with TRBJ1-5; D may be TRBD1 (5 bases). This CDR3 comprises 19 residues. Between the trimmed V and J ends, which lost 0 bases and 0 bases, there was a span of 19 bases. Germline lookup yields CDR1 SGDLS and CDR2 YYNGEE. The CDR3 sequence is CASSVGPPRAQNSNQPQHF. The CDR3 nucleotides are TGTGCCAGCAGCGTAGGACCCCCCAGGGCCCAAAATAGCAATCAGCCCCAGCATTTT.

This chain connects TRBV30 to TRBJ2-5; TRBD2 aligns across 8 bases. The assigned J gene may be wrong: the sequence end matches TRBJ2-7 better. This CDR3 is 13 amino acids long. Germline V gene lookup returns CDR1 GTSNPN and CDR2 SVGIG (reference sequence). CDR3 nucleotides: TGTGCCTGGAAGGTAGCGGGAACTTACGAGCAGTACTTC. Translating it yields CAWKVAGTYEQYF.

In this sample, this clone turned up a few times. J is TRBJ1-2 and V is TRBV6-5, with 9 bases fitting TRBD1. This CDR3 is 15 amino acids long. Germline lookup yields CDR1 MNHEY and CDR2 SVGAGI. Trimming took 8 bases from V and 4 from J; bases not matched to a gene: 11. DNA for the CDR3: TGTGCCAGCCTAAGAAACAGGGGGCCTGGCTATGGCTACACCTTC. Translation: CASLRNRGPGYGYTF.

The chain links TRBV28 to TRBJ1-1; 9 nucleotides align to TRBD1. CDR1 and CDR2 from the germline V gene are MDHEN and SYDVKM. This CDR3 comprises 15 residues. V lost 1 base and J lost 4; bases outside the gene matches: 4. CDR3 nucleotides: TGTGCCAGCAGTTTATATGGGACAGGGCTCACTGAAGCTTTCTTT. This gives the protein CASSLYGTGLTEAFF.

The chain is built from TRBV7-2 and TRBJ2-1; possibly TRBD2 for D (6 bases). The CDR3 spans 15 residues. V gave up 3 bases and J gave up 3 bases, with 12 bases separating them. Germline CDR1 reads SGHTA; CDR2 reads FQGNSA. The CDR3 protein is CASSFKPGGYNEQFF. The CDR3, as DNA: TGTGCCAGCAGCTTTAAACCCGGGGGCTACAATGAGCAGTTCTTC.

The CDR3: CASSLNRVATNEKLFF. The CDR3 nucleotides read TGCGCCAGCAGCTTGAACAGAGTTGCAACTAATGAAAAACTGTTTTTT. The genes are TRBV5-1 and TRBJ1-4; D is uncertain. The germline CDR1 and CDR2 sequences are SGHRS and YFSETQ. V was shortened by 1 base and J by 0 bases, with 10 bases between the two germline ends. The CDR3 spans 16 residues.

The rearrangement links TRBV11-3 to TRBJ2-7; 7 nucleotides match TRBD1. After removal of 6 bases from V and 5 bases from J, the junction contained 7 bases not matched to a gene. Germline V gene lookup returns CDR1 SGHNT and CDR2 YENEEA. The CDR3 is made up of 13 amino acids. The CDR3 is CASSPRGSNEQYF. CDR3 coding DNA: TGTGCCAGCAGTCCCAGGGGGTCCAACGAGCAGTACTTC.